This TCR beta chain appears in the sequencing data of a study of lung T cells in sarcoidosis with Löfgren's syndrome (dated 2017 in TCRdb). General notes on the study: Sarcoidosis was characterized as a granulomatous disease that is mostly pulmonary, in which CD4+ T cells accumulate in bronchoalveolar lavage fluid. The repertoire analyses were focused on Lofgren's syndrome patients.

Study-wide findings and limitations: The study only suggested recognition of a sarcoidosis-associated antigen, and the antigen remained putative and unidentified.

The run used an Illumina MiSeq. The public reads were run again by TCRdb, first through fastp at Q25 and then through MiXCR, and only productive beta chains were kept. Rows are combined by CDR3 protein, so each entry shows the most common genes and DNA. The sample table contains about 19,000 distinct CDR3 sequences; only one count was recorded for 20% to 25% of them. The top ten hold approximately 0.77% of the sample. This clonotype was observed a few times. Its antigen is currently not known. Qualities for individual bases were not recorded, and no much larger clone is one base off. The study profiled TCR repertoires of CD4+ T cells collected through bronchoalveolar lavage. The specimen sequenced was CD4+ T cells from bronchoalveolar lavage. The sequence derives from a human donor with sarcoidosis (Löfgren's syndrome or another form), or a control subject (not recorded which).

The encoded CDR3 is CASSRTVEYF. The nucleotides are TGCGCCAGCAGCCGGACAGTCGAGTACTTC. The sequence links TRBV4-1 to TRBJ2-7; matching of 6 bases hints at TRBD1 as the D gene. CDR1 and CDR2, per the germline V gene, are MGHRA and YSYEKL. Trimming takes 4 bases from V and 11 bases from J, and the germline ends sit 9 bases apart. Including cysteine and phenylalanine, the CDR3 has 10 amino acids. Of the read, only the CDR3 DNA is kept; its 30 bases are in frame from base 1.